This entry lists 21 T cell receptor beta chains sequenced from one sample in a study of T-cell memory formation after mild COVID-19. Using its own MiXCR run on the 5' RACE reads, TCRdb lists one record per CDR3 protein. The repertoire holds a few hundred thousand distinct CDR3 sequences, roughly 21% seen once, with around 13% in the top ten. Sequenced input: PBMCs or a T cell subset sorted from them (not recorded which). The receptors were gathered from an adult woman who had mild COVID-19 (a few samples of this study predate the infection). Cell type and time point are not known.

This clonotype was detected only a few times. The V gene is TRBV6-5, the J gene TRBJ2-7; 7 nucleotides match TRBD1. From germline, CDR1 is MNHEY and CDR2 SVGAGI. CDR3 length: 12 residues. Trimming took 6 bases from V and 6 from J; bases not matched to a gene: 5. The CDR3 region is CASRRTGTEQYF. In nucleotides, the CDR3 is TGTGCCAGCAGGAGGACAGGCACCGAGCAGTACTTC.

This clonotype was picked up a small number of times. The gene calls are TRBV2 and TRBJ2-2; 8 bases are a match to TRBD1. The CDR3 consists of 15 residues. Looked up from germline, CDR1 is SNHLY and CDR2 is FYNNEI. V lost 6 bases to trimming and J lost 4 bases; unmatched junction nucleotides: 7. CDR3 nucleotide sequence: TGTGCCAGCAGGCTCAGGGGGCCGGGCACCGGGGAGCTGTTTTTT. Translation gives CASRLRGPGTGELFF.

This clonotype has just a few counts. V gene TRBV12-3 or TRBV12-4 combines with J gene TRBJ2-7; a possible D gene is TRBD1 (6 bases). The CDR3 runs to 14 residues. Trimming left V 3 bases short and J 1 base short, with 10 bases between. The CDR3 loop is CASSFAQGSYEQYF. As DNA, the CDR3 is TGTGCCAGCAGTTTCGCACAGGGATCCTACGAGCAGTACTTC.

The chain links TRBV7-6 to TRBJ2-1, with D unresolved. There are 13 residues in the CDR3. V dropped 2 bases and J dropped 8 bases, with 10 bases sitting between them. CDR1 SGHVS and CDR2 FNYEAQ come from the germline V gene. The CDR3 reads CASSLQVRYEQFF. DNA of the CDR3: TGTGCCAGCAGCTTACAGGTCCGTTATGAGCAGTTCTTC. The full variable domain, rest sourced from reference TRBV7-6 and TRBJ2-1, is GAGVSQSPRYKVTKRGQDVALRCDPISGHVSLYWYRQALGQGPEFLTYFNYEAQQDKSGLPNDRFSAERPEGSISTLTIQRTEQRDSAMYRCASSLQVRYEQFFGPGTRLTVL.

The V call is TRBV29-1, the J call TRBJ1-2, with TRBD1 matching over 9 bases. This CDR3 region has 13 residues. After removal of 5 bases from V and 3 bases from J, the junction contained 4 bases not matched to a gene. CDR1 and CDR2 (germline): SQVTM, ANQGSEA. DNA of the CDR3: TGCAGCGTTTCCACAGGGGGCGACTATGGCTACACCTTC. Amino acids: CSVSTGGDYGYTF.

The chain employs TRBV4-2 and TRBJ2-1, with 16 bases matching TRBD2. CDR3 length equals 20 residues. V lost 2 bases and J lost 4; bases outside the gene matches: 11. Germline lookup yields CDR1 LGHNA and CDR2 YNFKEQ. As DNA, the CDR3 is TGTGCCAGCAGCCAAATAGCTGGGACTAGCGGGAGGGCCGGGTACAATGAGCAGTTCTTC. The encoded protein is CASSQIAGTSGRAGYNEQFF.

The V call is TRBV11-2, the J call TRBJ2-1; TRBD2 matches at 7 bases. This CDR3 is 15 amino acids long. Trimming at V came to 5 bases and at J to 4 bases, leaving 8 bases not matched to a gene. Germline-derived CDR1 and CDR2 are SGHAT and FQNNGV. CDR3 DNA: TGTGCCAGCAGCCCTGCATGGCGGGGGTACAATGAGCAGTTCTTC. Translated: CASSPAWRGYNEQFF.

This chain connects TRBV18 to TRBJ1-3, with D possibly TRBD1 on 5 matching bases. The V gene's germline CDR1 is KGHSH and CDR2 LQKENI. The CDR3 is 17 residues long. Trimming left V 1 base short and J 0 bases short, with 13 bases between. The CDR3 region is CASSPQPGTNSGNTIYF. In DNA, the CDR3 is TGTGCCAGCTCACCACAGCCAGGGACCAACTCTGGAAACACCATATATTTT.

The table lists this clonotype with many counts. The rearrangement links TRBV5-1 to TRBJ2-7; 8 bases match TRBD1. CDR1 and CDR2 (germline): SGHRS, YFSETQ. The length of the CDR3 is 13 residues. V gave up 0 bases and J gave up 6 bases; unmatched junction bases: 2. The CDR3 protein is CASSLGQGSEQYF. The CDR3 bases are TGCGCCAGCAGCTTGGGACAGGGGAGCGAGCAGTACTTC.

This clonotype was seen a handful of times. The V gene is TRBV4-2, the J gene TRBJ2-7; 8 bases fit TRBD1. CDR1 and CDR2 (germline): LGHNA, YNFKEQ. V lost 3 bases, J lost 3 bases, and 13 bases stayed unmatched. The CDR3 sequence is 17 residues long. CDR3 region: CASSHSPGTGALYEQYF. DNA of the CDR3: TGTGCCAGCAGCCACTCCCCTGGGACAGGAGCCCTCTACGAGCAGTACTTC.

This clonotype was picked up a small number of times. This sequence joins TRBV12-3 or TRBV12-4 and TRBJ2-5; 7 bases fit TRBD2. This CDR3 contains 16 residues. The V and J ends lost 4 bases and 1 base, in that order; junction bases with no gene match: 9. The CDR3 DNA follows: TGTGCCAGCAGTTCCGGGATCGGGACTATCCAAGAGACCCAGTACTTC. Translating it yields CASSSGIGTIQETQYF.

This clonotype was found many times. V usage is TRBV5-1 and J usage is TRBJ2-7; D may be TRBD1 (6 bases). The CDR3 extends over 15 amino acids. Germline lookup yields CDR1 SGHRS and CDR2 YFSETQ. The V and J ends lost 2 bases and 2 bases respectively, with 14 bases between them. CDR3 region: CASSFKLDSTYEQYF. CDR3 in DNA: TGCGCCAGCAGCTTCAAACTGGACAGTACCTACGAGCAGTACTTC.

CDR3 sequence: CASSHRNPGRTPSYEQYF. In DNA, the CDR3 is TGTGCCAGCAGCCACCGAAACCCGGGACGGACGCCTTCCTACGAGCAGTACTTC. This rearrangement joins TRBV3-1 to TRBJ2-7; D could derive from TRBD1 or TRBD2 (5 bases each). In germline, CDR1 is LGHDT, CDR2 YNNKEL (reference sequence). Trimming removed 3 bases from V and 1 base from J, with 22 bases in between. This CDR3 is built from 18 residues.

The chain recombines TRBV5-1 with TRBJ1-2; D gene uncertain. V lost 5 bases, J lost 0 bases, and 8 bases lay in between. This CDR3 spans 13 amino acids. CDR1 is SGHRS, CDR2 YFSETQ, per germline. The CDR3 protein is CASRVGANYGYTF. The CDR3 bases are TGCGCCAGCAGGGTGGGAGCTAACTATGGCTACACCTTC.

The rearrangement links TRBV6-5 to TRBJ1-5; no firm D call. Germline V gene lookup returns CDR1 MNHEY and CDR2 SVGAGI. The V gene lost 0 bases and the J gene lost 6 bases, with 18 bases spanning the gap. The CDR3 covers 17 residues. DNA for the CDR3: TGTGCCAGCAGTTACTCGAGAAAGCACAGCGGCGGTCAGCCCCAGCATTTT. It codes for CASSYSRKHSGGQPQHF.

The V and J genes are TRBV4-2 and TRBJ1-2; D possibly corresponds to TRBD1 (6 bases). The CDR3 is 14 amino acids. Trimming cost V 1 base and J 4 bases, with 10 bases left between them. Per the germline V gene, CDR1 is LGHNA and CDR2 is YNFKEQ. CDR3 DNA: TGTGCCAGCAGCCAAGGGACAGCGGGCTATGGCTACACCTTC. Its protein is CASSQGTAGYGYTF.

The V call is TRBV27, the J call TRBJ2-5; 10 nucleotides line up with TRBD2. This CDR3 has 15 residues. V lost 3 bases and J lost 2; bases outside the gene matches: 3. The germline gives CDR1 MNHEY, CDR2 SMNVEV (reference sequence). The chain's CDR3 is CASSFGTSVQETQYF. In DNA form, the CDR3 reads TGTGCCAGCAGTTTCGGGACTAGCGTACAAGAGACCCAGTACTTC.

DNA of the CDR3: TGCAGTGCCCCCAGGGGGACAGTTGAAGCTTTCTTT. It encodes CSAPRGTVEAFF. The chain combines TRBV20-1 with TRBJ1-1; 7 bases agree with TRBD1. V gave up 6 bases and J gave up 7 bases; unmatched junction bases: 8. Germline CDR1 is DFQATT and CDR2 is SNEGSKA (reference sequence). The CDR3 covers 12 residues.

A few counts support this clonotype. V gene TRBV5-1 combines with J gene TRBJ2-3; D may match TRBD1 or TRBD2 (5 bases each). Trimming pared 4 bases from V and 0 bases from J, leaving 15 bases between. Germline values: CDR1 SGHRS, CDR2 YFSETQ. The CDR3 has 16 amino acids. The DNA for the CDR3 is TGCGCCAGCAGCCCCCCCGGGGCAGTGAGCACAGATACGCAGTATTTT. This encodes CASSPPGAVSTDTQYF.

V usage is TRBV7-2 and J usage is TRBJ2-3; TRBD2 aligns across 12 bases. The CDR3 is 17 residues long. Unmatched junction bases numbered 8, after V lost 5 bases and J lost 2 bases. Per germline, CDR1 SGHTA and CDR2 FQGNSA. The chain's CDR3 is CASSPKTSGRNTDTQYF. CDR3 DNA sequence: TGTGCCAGCAGCCCCAAGACTAGCGGGAGAAACACAGATACGCAGTATTTT.

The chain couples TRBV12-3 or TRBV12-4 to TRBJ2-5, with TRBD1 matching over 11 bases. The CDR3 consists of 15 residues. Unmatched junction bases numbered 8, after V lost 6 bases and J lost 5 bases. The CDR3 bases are TGTGCCAGCAGAAGCAGGACAGGGGGCGTCGAGACCCAGTACTTC. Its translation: CASRSRTGGVETQYF.